This T cell receptor beta chain was recovered during a study of blood T cell repertoires in COVID-19. Study overall: Sites across the United States, Italy and Spain contributed samples from acute and convalescent COVID-19.

Authors' methods: Quantification of nucleated cells was approximated via reference gene primer amplification. Data came from immunoSEQ multiplex PCR; TCRdb stores just in-frame clones and leaves some out. V, J and clone size reflect that table, while D and trimming were determined from the DNA. The sample holds around 260,000 clones; 70% to 90% are singletons and the top ten take 0.75% to 0.95%. Seattle patient enrollment occurred during active infection, with longitudinal follow-up thereafter. This CDR3 contains 17 residues. Trimming removed 5 bases at V and 1 base at J, with 20 bases between. Germline V gene sequence: CDR1 LNHDA, CDR2 SQIVND (reference sequence).

The rearrangement joins TRBV19 to TRBJ1-2; D may be TRBD1 (5 bases). Material: peripheral blood. The TCR was taken from a human donor with COVID-19, enrolled during active disease. The donor label of this sample is uncertain. The CDR3 sequence is CASSRQRTSSSNYGYTF. In DNA, the CDR3 is TGTGCCAGTAGTCGACAGAGAACCTCCTCGAGTAACTATGGCTACACCTTC.